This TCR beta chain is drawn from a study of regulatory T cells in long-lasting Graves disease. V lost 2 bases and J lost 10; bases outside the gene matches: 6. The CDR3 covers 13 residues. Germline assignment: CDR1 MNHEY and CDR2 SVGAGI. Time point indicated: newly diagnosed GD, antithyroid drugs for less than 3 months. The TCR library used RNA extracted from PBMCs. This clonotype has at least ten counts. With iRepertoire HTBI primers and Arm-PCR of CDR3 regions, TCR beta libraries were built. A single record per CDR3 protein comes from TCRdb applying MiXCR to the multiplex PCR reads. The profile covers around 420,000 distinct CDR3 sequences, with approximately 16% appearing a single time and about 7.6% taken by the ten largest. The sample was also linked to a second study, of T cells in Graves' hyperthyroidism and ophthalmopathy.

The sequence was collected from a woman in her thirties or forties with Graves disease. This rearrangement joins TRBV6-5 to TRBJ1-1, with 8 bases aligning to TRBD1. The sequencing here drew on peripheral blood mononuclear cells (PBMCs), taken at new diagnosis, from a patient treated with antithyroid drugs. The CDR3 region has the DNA TGTGCCAGCAGTTACCACCAAACAGGGGGAGCTTTCTTT. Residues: CASSYHQTGGAFF.